This passage covers 14 T cell receptor beta chains from one sample sequenced in a study of T cell changes during pregnancy in multiple sclerosis. Profiling relied on immunoSEQ multiplex PCR, and the TCRdb table lists in-frame clones only, not all of them. The sample includes fewer than 55,000 clones, about 87% seen only once; the top ten take about 2%. The material sequenced was peripheral blood, taken in the first trimester of pregnancy. These receptors were taken from a female donor with multiple sclerosis, enrolled in a pregnancy study.

The chain has TRBV5-1 and TRBJ2-1; D perhaps matches TRBD1 (6 bases). The CDR3 has 16 residues. CDR1 and CDR2 (germline): SGHRS, YFSETQ. V was pared by 1 base and J by 2 bases, with 13 bases between. The CDR3 loop is CASSLFDRRTYNEQFF. CDR3 nucleotide sequence: TGCGCCAGCAGCTTGTTCGACAGGAGGACCTACAATGAGCAGTTCTTC.

This chain links TRBV18 with TRBJ2-3, with 9 bases lining up with TRBD2. Losses at the gene ends were 4 bases for V and 1 base for J; bases not matched to a gene: 3. The CDR3 runs 15 residues. Germline V gives CDR1 KGHSH, CDR2 LQKENI. The CDR3 bases are TGTGCCAGCTCACAACTAGCGGGCGGCACAGATACGCAGTATTTT. Translated: CASSQLAGGTDTQYF.

The chain has TRBV11-2 and TRBJ2-7, with 7 bases that match TRBD1. This CDR3 comprises 15 residues. V lost 6 bases to trimming and J lost 4 bases; unmatched junction nucleotides: 12. Germline V gene lookup returns CDR1 SGHAT and CDR2 FQNNGV. The CDR3 is CASSKSGTDYYEQYF. The CDR3 DNA reads TGTGCCAGCAGTAAATCCGGGACAGACTATTACGAGCAGTACTTC.

The gene calls are TRBV2 and TRBJ2-7; 7 bases are a match to TRBD2. Germline CDR1 and CDR2: SNHLY and FYNNEI. This CDR3 region has 14 residues. Unmatched junction bases numbered 9, after V lost 7 bases and J lost 3 bases. The DNA of the CDR3 is TGTGCCAGCACCCATGGGGGGGATCTCTACGAGCAGTACTTC. Amino acid sequence: CASTHGGDLYEQYF. The full variable domain, its missing parts supplied by reference TRBV2 and TRBJ2-7, is EPEVTQTPSHQVTQMGQEVILRCVPISNHLYFYWYRQILGQKVEFLVSFYNNEISEKSEIFDDQFSVERPDGSNFTLKIRSTKLEDSAMYFCASTHGGDLYEQYFGPGTRLTVT.

V gene TRBV29-1 combines with J gene TRBJ1-2; D may be TRBD1 (6 bases). This CDR3 has 20 residues. V lost 0 bases, J lost 0 bases, and 26 bases lay in between. Germline V gene data show CDR1 as SQVTM and CDR2 as ANQGSEA. The CDR3 region has the DNA TGCAGCGTTGAAGATCTCCTCAAGGTGGGGGGGCGGCGAGCTAACTATGGCTACACCTTC. Translation: CSVEDLLKVGGRRANYGYTF.

CDR3 in DNA: TGCGCCAGCAGCCTGGGGGACAGTAGCACCGGGGAGCTGTTTTTT. Amino acids: CASSLGDSSTGELFF. The chain employs TRBV5-1 and TRBJ2-2, with TRBD1 matching over 7 bases. This CDR3 has 15 residues. J lost 4 bases, V lost 4 bases, and 7 bases had no gene match. Per the germline V gene, CDR1 is SGHRS and CDR2 is YFSETQ. The entire variable domain, with the rest obtained from reference TRBV5-1 and TRBJ2-2, is as follows: KAGVTQTPRYLIKTRGQQVTLSCSPISGHRSVSWYQQTPGQGLQFLFEYFSETQRNKGNFPGRFSGRQFSNSRSEMNVSTLELGDSALYLCASSLGDSSTGELFFGEGSRLTVL.

The genes are TRBV15 and TRBJ2-3, with D hard to call. Germline lookup yields CDR1 LNHNV and CDR2 YYDKDF (reference sequence). The CDR3 sequence is 15 residues long. The V end lost 0 bases, the J end lost 0 bases, and 7 bases lay between the germline ends. The CDR3 is CATSREGRSTDTQYF. For the CDR3, the DNA is TGTGCCACCAGCAGAGAGGGCAGGAGCACAGATACGCAGTATTTT.

The chain recombines TRBV7-9 with TRBJ1-2; TRBD1 might be the D (5 bases). V gave up 1 base and J gave up 4 bases, with 16 bases separating them. The CDR3 sequence is 16 residues long. Germline V CDR1 and CDR2: SEHNR, FQNEAQ (reference sequence). The CDR3 protein is CASSLVAGLQGYGYTF. CDR3 nucleotides: TGTGCCAGCAGCTTAGTGGCTGGTCTTCAGGGCTATGGCTACACCTTC.

The chain links TRBV2 to TRBJ1-2; 7 nucleotides agree with TRBD1. Germline V lookup: CDR1 SNHLY, CDR2 FYNNEI. V gave up 1 base and J gave up 2 bases; unmatched junction bases: 10. The CDR3 consists of 17 residues. The CDR3 sequence is CASSEEFAGGTNYGYTF. The CDR3 DNA reads TGTGCCAGCAGTGAAGAGTTCGCAGGGGGAACCAACTATGGCTACACCTTC.

Only a few counts were recorded for this clone. The V and J genes are TRBV7-2 and TRBJ2-7; 8 nucleotides line up with TRBD2. The J segment lost 6 bases and the V segment lost 3 bases, leaving 10 bases of the junction unmatched. Germline V lookup: CDR1 SGHTA, CDR2 FQGNSA. The CDR3 has 15 amino acids. The chain's CDR3 is CASSFGSLAGSEQYF. The CDR3 DNA sequence: TGTGCCAGCAGCTTCGGAAGCCTAGCGGGTAGCGAGCAGTACTTC.

The CDR3 here is CAISDSGGENYGYTF. CDR3 bases: TGTGCCATCAGTGATTCAGGGGGCGAAAACTATGGCTACACCTTC. The chain joins TRBV10-3 to TRBJ1-2, with 8 positions matching TRBD1. In germline, CDR1 is ENHRY, CDR2 SYGVKD. Trimming took 3 bases from V and 2 from J; bases not matched to a gene: 5. The CDR3 totals 15 residues.

The J gene is TRBJ2-1, the V gene TRBV9; D ambiguous. Germline loops: CDR1 SGDLS, CDR2 YYNGEE. The CDR3 spans 11 residues. V lost 5 bases and J 9 bases, leaving 9 bases between the germline ends. In DNA form, the CDR3 reads TGTGCCAGCAGGAGCGAAGGTGAGCAGTTCTTC. Translation: CASRSEGEQFF.

The chain carries TRBV9 and TRBJ1-3, with unresolved D. V was clipped by 2 bases and J by 0 bases, with 9 bases between them. The CDR3 spans 15 residues. Germline CDR1 reads SGDLS; CDR2 reads YYNGEE. CDR3 sequence reads: CASSVTVHSGNTIYF. CDR3 coding DNA: TGTGCCAGCAGCGTTACAGTGCACTCTGGAAACACCATATATTTT.

The table lists this clone with a few counts. The chain recombines TRBV4-1 with TRBJ1-6, with D hard to call. The CDR3 spans 16 residues. Germline-derived CDR1 and CDR2 are MGHRA and YSYEKL. V lost 0 bases and J lost 8, with 14 bases in between. CDR3 coding DNA: TGCGCCAGCAGCCAAGACCCCGGCGGGTCGTATTCACCCCTCCACTTT. Its translation: CASSQDPGGSYSPLHF.